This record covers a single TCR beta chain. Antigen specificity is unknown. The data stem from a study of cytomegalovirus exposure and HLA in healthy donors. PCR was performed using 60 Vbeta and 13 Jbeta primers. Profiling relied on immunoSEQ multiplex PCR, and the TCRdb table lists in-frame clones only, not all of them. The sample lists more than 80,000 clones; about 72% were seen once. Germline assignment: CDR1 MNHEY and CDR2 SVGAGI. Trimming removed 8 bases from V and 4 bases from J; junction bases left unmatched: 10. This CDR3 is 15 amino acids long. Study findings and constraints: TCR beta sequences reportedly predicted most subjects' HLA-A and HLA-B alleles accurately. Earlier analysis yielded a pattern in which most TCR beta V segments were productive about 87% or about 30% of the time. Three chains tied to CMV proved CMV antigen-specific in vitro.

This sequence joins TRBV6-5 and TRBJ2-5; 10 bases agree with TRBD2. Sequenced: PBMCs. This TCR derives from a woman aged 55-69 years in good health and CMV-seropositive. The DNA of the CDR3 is TGTGCCAGCCGGGGAGCGGGAGGGATGCTAGAGACCCAGTACTTC. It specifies CASRGAGGMLETQYF.